The text below deals with one T cell receptor (beta chain). Treatment reported: randomized to nivolumab then ipilimumab (arm A) or the reverse (arm B). These data originate in a study of sequential checkpoint blockade in melanoma. Study background: First-line arms were nivolumab then ipilimumab, or the reverse, randomized 1:1.

Germline CDR1 is MNHNS and CDR2 is SASEGT. J was trimmed by 2 bases and V by 0 bases; bases with no gene match: 3. There are 16 residues in the CDR3. Repertoires were generated with immunoSEQ multiplex PCR, while TCRdb's copy carries only in-frame clones and drops some. The data show under 7,500 clones, with roughly 26% seen just once and around 8.1% held by the top ten. The sequence derives from a human donor with melanoma. This chain joins TRBV6-1 and TRBJ1-3; 8 bases line up with TRBD1. Sequences were derived from tumor tissue (inferred from file names), sampled from a patient given nivolumab and ipilimumab in sequence. CDR3 DNA: TGTGCCAGCAGTGAAGCCCGGACAGGGACTGGAAACACCATATATTTT. Its protein product is CASSEARTGTGNTIYF.